This TCR beta chain was captured by sequencing in a study of CD4 and CD8 cells across lung adenocarcinoma regions. Trimming took off 0 bases at V and 8 bases at J, with 3 bases between the two ends. Germline CDR1 is SGDLS and CDR2 is YYNGEE. CDR3 size: 11 residues. This clonotype occurred a few times. One entry per CDR3 protein results from TCRdb running MiXCR on the PCR reads. The repertoire includes some 19,000 distinct CDR3 sequences, approximately 49% of them detected once, and approximately 26% sits in the top ten. The TCR originated in a female donor with lung adenocarcinoma. The CD4 and CD8 labels of this study may be unreliable. The V call is TRBV9, the J call TRBJ2-1; no firm D call. Sequenced material: CD8+ T cells from the center of a lung tumor. The CDR3 coding sequence is TGTGCCAGCAGCGTAGCTGATGAGCAGTTCTTC. Translating gives CASSVADEQFF. Complete variable domain (other parts from reference TRBV9 and TRBJ2-1): DSGVTQTPKHLITATGQRVTLRCSPRSGDLSVYWYQQSLDQGLQFLIQYYNGEERAKGNILERFSAQQFPDLHSELNLSSLELGDSALYFCASSVADEQFFGPGTRLTVL.